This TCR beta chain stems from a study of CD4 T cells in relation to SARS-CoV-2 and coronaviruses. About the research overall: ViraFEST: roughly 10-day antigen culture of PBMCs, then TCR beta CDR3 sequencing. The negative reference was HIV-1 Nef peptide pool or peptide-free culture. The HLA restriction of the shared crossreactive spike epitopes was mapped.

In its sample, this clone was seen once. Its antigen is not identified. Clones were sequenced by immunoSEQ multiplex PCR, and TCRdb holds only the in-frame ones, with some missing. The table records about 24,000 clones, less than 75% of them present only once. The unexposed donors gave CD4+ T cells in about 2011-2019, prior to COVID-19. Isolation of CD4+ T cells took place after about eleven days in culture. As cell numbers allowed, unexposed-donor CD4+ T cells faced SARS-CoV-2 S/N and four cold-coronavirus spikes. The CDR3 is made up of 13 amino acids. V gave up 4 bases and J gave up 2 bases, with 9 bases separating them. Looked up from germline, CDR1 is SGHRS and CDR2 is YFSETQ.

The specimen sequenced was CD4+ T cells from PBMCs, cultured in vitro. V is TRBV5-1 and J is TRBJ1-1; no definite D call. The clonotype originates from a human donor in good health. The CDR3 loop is CASSPVLNTEAFF. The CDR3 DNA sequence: TGCGCCAGCAGCCCTGTGCTTAACACTGAAGCTTTCTTT.